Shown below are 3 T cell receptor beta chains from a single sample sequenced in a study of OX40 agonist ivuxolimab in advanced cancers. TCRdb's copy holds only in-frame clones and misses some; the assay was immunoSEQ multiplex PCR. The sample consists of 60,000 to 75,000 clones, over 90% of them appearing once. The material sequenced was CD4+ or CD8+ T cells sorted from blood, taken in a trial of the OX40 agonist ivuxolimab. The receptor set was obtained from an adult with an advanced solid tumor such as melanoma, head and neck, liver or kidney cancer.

Here the CDR3 reads CASSFGETQYF. The CDR3 DNA reads as TGTGCCAGCAGCTTTGGAGAGACCCAGTACTTC. The chain has TRBV11-2 and TRBJ2-5; D call uncertain. Germline loops: CDR1 SGHAT, CDR2 FQNNGV. V dropped 3 bases and J dropped 4 bases, with 3 bases sitting between them. The CDR3 totals 11 residues.

CDR3 nucleotide sequence: TGTGCCAGCACCCTACTGGACCGGGGATACACCGGGGAGCTGTTTTTT. Protein sequence: CASTLLDRGYTGELFF. The chain carries TRBV19 and TRBJ2-2; a possible D gene is TRBD2 (5 bases). The CDR3 consists of 16 residues. Germline V gene lookup returns CDR1 LNHDA and CDR2 SQIVND (reference sequence). The V end was cut by 9 bases, the J end by 3 bases, with 20 bases between.

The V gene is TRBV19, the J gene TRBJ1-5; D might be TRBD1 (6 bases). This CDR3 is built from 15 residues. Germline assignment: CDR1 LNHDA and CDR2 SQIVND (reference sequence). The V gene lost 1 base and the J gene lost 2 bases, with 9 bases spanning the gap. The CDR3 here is CASSIAAGGNQPQHF. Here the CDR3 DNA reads TGTGCCAGTAGTATAGCGGCAGGGGGCAATCAGCCCCAGCATTTT.